These T cell receptor beta chains were read from a single sample in a study of early T cells in non-severe SARS-CoV-2 infection. TCRdb fed the 5' RACE reads into MiXCR, producing one record per CDR3 protein. The sample lists some 36,000 distinct CDR3 sequences, less than 7% occurring once. The specimen comprised whole blood, sampled at baseline. The receptors shown here come from an adult who was a healthcare worker with PCR-confirmed SARS-CoV-2 infection or an uninfected control (not recorded which). Both conserved end residues are part of each CDR3. Each record gives: clone size, V gene, J gene, D gene, CDR3 protein, CDR3 DNA. The D gene is left open where the match is weak. Clone size is given for some rows only: seen once, a few or many times, or a class if the clone is expanded.

>few|TRBV6-1|TRBJ1-2|-
CASSIHQGRTANYGYTF
TGTGCCAGCAGTATACACCAGGGGCGGACGGCTAACTATGGCTACACCTTC
>-|TRBV20-1|TRBJ2-7|TRBD1
CSANDRDSYEQYF
TGCAGTGCGAACGACAGGGACTCCTACGAGCAGTACTTC
>-|TRBV6-2/TRBV6-3|TRBJ1-1|-
CASSKGPRSTEAFF
TGTGCCAGCAGTAAGGGACCGAGGTCGACTGAAGCTTTCTTT
>-|TRBV13|TRBJ2-1|TRBD1
CASSLGLSRDRVYNEQFF
TGTGCCAGCAGCTTAGGACTTTCCCGGGACAGGGTATACAATGAGCAGTTCTTC
>few|TRBV4-1|TRBJ1-2|TRBD1
CASSQERGPSYGYTF
TGCGCCAGCAGCCAAGAGAGGGGGCCTTCTTATGGCTACACCTTC
>many|TRBV11-3|TRBJ2-3|-
CASSPGRTHTDTQYF
TGTGCCAGCAGCCCGGGACGGACCCACACAGATACGCAGTATTTT
>few|TRBV28|TRBJ2-7|-
CASSLNPETYEQYF
TGTGCCAGCAGTTTAAATCCAGAGACCTACGAGCAGTACTTC
>-|TRBV7-3|TRBJ2-3|TRBD2
CASSQTGTSTDTQYF
TGTGCCAGCAGCCAAACCGGGACTAGTACAGATACGCAGTATTTT
>-|TRBV20-1|TRBJ1-2|-
CSASPTSRYGYTF
TGCAGTGCTAGTCCCACATCGCGCTATGGCTACACCTTC
>few|TRBV7-3|TRBJ2-4|-
CASSPGANIQYF
TGTGCCAGCAGCCCAGGGGCAAACATTCAGTACTTC
>many|TRBV4-1|TRBJ1-5|-
CASSQDFYQPQHF
TGCGCCAGCAGCCAAGATTTCTATCAGCCCCAGCATTTT
>few|TRBV18|TRBJ2-2|-
CASSSQGTGELFF
TGTGCCAGCTCATCCCAGGGGACCGGGGAGCTGTTTTTT
>many|TRBV11-2|TRBJ2-7|-
CASSLGERISSYEQYF
TGTGCCAGCAGCTTAGGAGAGCGGATCTCCTCCTACGAGCAGTACTTC
>-|TRBV4-3|TRBJ1-1|-
CASSKRQDTEAFF
TGCGCCAGCAGCAAGAGGCAAGACACTGAAGCTTTCTTT
>few|TRBV10-2|TRBJ2-1|TRBD2
CASSESISPRLAGVNEQFF
TGCGCCAGCAGTGAGTCGATCAGTCCCCGACTAGCGGGAGTCAATGAGCAGTTCTTC
>many|TRBV28|TRBJ2-6|-
CASSLGISGANVLTF
TGTGCCAGCAGTTTAGGTATCTCTGGGGCCAACGTCCTGACTTTC
>few|TRBV7-6|TRBJ2-5|-
CASSLEILETQYF
TGTGCCAGCAGCTTAGAAATTTTAGAGACCCAGTACTTC
>-|TRBV28|TRBJ2-5|TRBD2
CASSFSGTRLETQYF
TGTGCCAGCAGTTTCTCCGGGACTAGACTAGAGACCCAGTACTTC
>-|TRBV30|TRBJ2-5|TRBD1
CAWGTGASQETQYF
TGTGCCTGGGGGACAGGAGCGTCCCAAGAGACCCAGTACTTC
>few|TRBV7-2|TRBJ1-2|-
CASSPPGQPIYGYTF
TGTGCCAGCAGCCCCCCCGGACAGCCCATATATGGCTACACCTTC
>many|TRBV7-9|TRBJ2-5|-
CASSLRQFLNQETQYF
TGTGCCAGCAGCTTAAGGCAGTTTTTAAACCAAGAGACCCAGTACTTC
>many|TRBV20-1|TRBJ2-7|-
CSARDPQGHEQYF
TGCAGTGCTAGAGATCCCCAGGGGCACGAGCAGTACTTC
>few|TRBV9|TRBJ2-7|-
CASSAGSRGAYEQYF
TGTGCCAGCAGCGCAGGTTCTCGGGGAGCCTACGAGCAGTACTTC
>many|TRBV11-1|TRBJ2-1|-
CASSSSGNRGEQFF
TGTGCCAGCAGCTCATCCGGGAACCGGGGTGAGCAGTTCTTC
>-|TRBV6-6|TRBJ1-1|-
CASSSKGTVGAFF
TGTGCCAGCAGTTCGAAGGGAACCGTGGGAGCTTTCTTT
>many|TRBV6-1|TRBJ2-2|-
CASSPTGREAGELFF
TGTGCCAGCAGCCCAACGGGCAGGGAGGCCGGGGAGCTGTTTTTT
>many|TRBV7-3|TRBJ2-2|-
CASSFRATGELFF
TGCGCCAGCAGCTTCAGAGCCACCGGGGAGCTGTTTTTT
>-|TRBV6-5|TRBJ2-1|-
CASSRGVNEQFF
TGTGCCAGCAGCCGAGGGGTGAATGAGCAGTTCTTC